These 5 T cell receptor beta chains share one sample of origin, sequenced in a study of tumor-infiltrating lymphocytes in oesophageal squamous cell carcinoma. Via MiXCR, TCRdb re-called the PCR reads, giving one row per CDR3 protein. The table shows about 20,000 distinct CDR3 sequences, with around 40% occurring only once. Sequenced: esophageal tumor tissue. These receptors came from a male donor with esophageal squamous cell carcinoma.

Concerning this clonotype itself: A much bigger clone sits one base away, suggesting this may be a read error. The rearrangement uses TRBV19 and TRBJ2-3; D gene ambiguous. The CDR3 covers 12 residues. Per the germline V gene, CDR1 is LNHDA and CDR2 is SQIVND (reference sequence). The CDR3 protein is CANSMLTDTQYF. As DNA, the CDR3 is TGTGCCAATAGTATGCTAACAGATACGCAGTATTTT.

The chain recombines TRBV12-3 or TRBV12-4 with TRBJ2-2; 11 bases are shared with TRBD2. With 2 bases clipped from V and 7 bases from J, the junction kept 9 bases outside the gene matches. The CDR3 runs 17 residues. This CDR3 reads CASSLRAPTSGIGELFF. CDR3 DNA sequence: TGTGCCAGCAGTTTAAGGGCTCCGACTAGCGGGATCGGGGAGCTGTTTTTT.

There are many counts of this clonotype. The V gene is TRBV11-2, the J gene TRBJ2-1, with 10 bases matching TRBD2. V lost 4 bases to trimming and J lost 10 bases; unmatched junction nucleotides: 13. This CDR3 contains 16 residues. Germline loops: CDR1 SGHAT, CDR2 FQNNGV. The CDR3 DNA follows: TGTGCCAGCAGCTCAGTGGGGACTAGCGCGAAAGTGGAGCAGTTCTTC. Translating it yields CASSSVGTSAKVEQFF.

The chain joins TRBV30 to TRBJ2-4; 10 bases match TRBD2. Matching the DNA end better, TRBJ2-5 makes the J call doubtful. Germline V gene data show CDR1 as GTSNPN and CDR2 as SVGIG (reference sequence). This CDR3 comprises 15 residues. The CDR3 nucleotides are TGTGCCTGGAGTGAGTCTAGCGGGGGCCAAGAGACCCAGTACTTC. It specifies CAWSESSGGQETQYF.

There are many counts of this clonotype. This chain connects TRBV6-1 to TRBJ2-3, with D perhaps matching TRBD2 (5 bases). CDR3 length equals 14 residues. The germline V gene has CDR1 MNHNS and CDR2 SASEGT. The V and J ends lost 5 bases and 2 bases respectively, with 11 bases between them. The chain's CDR3 is CASSKLDFTDTQYF. The DNA for the CDR3 is TGTGCCAGCAGTAAGTTGGACTTCACAGATACGCAGTATTTT.